This is a list of T cell receptor beta chains from one sample in a study of T cell changes during pregnancy in multiple sclerosis. Sequencing used immunoSEQ multiplex PCR; TCRdb keeps in-frame clones, though not all of them. The sample includes about 75,000 clones, around 89% of them seen just once. Specimen: peripheral blood, collected in the first trimester of pregnancy. These receptors were taken from a female donor in good health, enrolled as a control in a pregnancy study. CDR3s leave out the opening cysteine and the closing phenylalanine or tryptophan. D genes are given only for firm matches.

J gene | D gene | V gene | CDR3 protein
TRBJ1-4 | TRBD1 | TRBV14 | ASSQAGQGIEKLF
TRBJ1-6 | NA | TRBV6-4 | ASSEDNNSPLH
TRBJ2-3 | NA | TRBV11-3 | ASSLEGPGGEDTQY
TRBJ2-3 | TRBD1 | TRBV10-3 | AIRITGGSYTDTQY
TRBJ2-3 | TRBD2 | TRBV25-1 | ASSLAGGATDTQY
TRBJ2-3 | TRBD1 | TRBV7-2 | ASSLAPTGTGTDTQY
TRBJ2-7 | NA | TRBV14 | ASSQGARIYEQY
TRBJ2-3 | TRBD2 | TRBV10-3 | AISDGLAETDTQY
TRBJ1-5 | NA | TRBV5-1 | ASSDSASSPQH
TRBJ2-7 | TRBD1 | TRBV10-3 | AIRSGTGFYEQY
TRBJ2-1 | TRBD2 | TRBV6-4 | ASSDLLASSYNEQF
TRBJ1-1 | NA | TRBV5-1 | ASSSGQPNTEAF
TRBJ1-1 | NA | TRBV7-9 | ASSPPGVKAEAF
TRBJ1-6 | TRBD1 | TRBV19 | ASSGRQGGPYNSPLH
TRBJ1-1 | NA | TRBV12-2 | ASRQIPGQGRAF
TRBJ2-1 | TRBD2 | TRBV5-4 | ASTTGLAGFLDGNEQF
TRBJ2-1 | NA | TRBV19 | ASSTDRSYNEQF
TRBJ2-7 | TRBD2 | TRBV28 | ASTRLASEGPYEQY
TRBJ2-7 | TRBD1 | TRBV28 | ASRTQGALREQY
TRBJ2-7 | NA | TRBV16 | ASSQSPGVTEQY
TRBJ2-2 | NA | TRBV6-6 | ASSPSRTANTGELF
TRBJ1-6 | NA | TRBV5-6 | ASSLRGGTSPLH
TRBJ2-7 | NA | TRBV13 | ASSYGQFEQY
TRBJ1-1 | NA | TRBV9 | ASSDSGIPTEAF
TRBJ2-5 | TRBD2 | TRBV11-2 | ASRPAGTSGGEGETQY
TRBJ1-2 | NA | TRBV6-1 | ASGRSRGGYT
TRBJ2-2 | TRBD2 | TRBV19 | ASSIGGGTGELF
TRBJ1-1 | NA | TRBV11-2 | ASSLVRRLRGKGTEAF
TRBJ1-5 | TRBD1 | TRBV19 | ASRPGQLKDQPQH
TRBJ1-2 | TRBD1 | TRBV19 | ASSPGGAGGYT
TRBJ2-3 | TRBD2 | TRBV7-7 | ASSRSGGDGDTQY
TRBJ1-3 | NA | TRBV6-5 | ASSLRSRPSGNTIY
TRBJ2-2 | NA | TRBV11-3 | ASSAGTAGELF
TRBJ1-6 | NA | TRBV27 | ASGFNSPLH
TRBJ2-2 | TRBD2 | TRBV14 | ASSLPGLASGGTGELF
TRBJ1-2 | TRBD1 | TRBV27 | ASSWVGTAYGYT
TRBJ1-2 | TRBD1 | TRBV19 | ATALARGQGGGYT
TRBJ1-4 | NA | TRBV27 | ASKDLQGEKLF
TRBJ1-2 | NA | TRBV18 | ASSPFSPGGLGYT
TRBJ1-5 | NA | TRBV4-1 | ASSQGHSNQPQH
TRBJ1-1 | NA | TRBV28 | ASSWTGVKNTEAF
TRBJ2-2 | NA | TRBV2 | ASRPGHRGTGELF
TRBJ2-5 | NA | TRBV4-1 | ASSRGTEETQY
TRBJ2-3 | NA | TRBV19 | ASSIGLADTQY
TRBJ1-1 | TRBD1 | TRBV5-1 | ASSLEQGVNTEAF
TRBJ2-7 | NA | TRBV25-1 | ASSALRGLRGYEQY
TRBJ2-7 | NA | TRBV21-1 | ASSKRLGQEYEQY
TRBJ2-2 | NA | TRBV7-2 | ASSFSGYPGELF
TRBJ2-5 | NA | TRBV7-9 | ASSLGQPTKTQY
TRBJ2-3 | NA | TRBV5-1 | ASSTPDAGIFVDTQY
TRBJ1-1 | TRBD1 | TRBV6-5 | ASSLGTGRTEAF
TRBJ2-3 | TRBD2 | TRBV6-5 | ASRVSGGNTDTQY
TRBJ1-5 | NA | TRBV2 | ASERSGYQPQH